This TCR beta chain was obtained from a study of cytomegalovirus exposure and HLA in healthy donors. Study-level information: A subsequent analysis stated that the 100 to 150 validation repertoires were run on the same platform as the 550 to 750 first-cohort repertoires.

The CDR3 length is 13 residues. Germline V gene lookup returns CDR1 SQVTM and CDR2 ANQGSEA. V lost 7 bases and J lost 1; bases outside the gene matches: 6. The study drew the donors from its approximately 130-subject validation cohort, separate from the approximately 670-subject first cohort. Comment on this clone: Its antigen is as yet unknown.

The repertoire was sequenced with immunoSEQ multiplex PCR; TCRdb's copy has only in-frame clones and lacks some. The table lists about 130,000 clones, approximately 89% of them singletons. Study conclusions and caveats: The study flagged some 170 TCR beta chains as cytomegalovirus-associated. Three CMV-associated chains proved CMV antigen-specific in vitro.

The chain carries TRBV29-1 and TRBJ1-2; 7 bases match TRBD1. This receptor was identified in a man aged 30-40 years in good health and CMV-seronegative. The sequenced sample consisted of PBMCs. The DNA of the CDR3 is TGCAGCGCCTGGGACAGTCATAACTATGGCTACACCTTC. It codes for CSAWDSHNYGYTF. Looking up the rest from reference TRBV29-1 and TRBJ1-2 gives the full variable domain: SAVISQKPSRDICQRGTSLTIQCQVDSQVTMMFWYRQQPGQSLTLIATANQGSEATYESGFVIDKFPISRPNLTFSTLTVSNMSPEDSSIYLCSAWDSHNYGYTFGSGTRLTVV.